The next 7 T cell receptor beta chains were all read from a single sample in a study of follicular helper T cells after annual influenza vaccination. Assay: immunoSEQ multiplex PCR; the TCRdb copy retains only in-frame clones and omits some. Of 9,000 or so clones in the sample, roughly 80% were seen once. Time point reported: 2015-2016 season, pre-vaccination. Sequencing was performed on CXCR5+ CD38- circulating T follicular helper cells from blood, taken on the day of influenza vaccination. Subset denoted: circulating Tfh, non-naive CD4+CXCR5+PD-1+ (ICOS+CD38+ or ICOS-CD38-). These TCRs come from an adult who received the influenza vaccine.

The chain combines TRBV30 with TRBJ2-5, with 9 bases identical to TRBD1. Germline V gene lookup returns CDR1 GTSNPN and CDR2 SVGIG (reference sequence). V was pared by 3 bases and J by 5 bases, with 10 bases of the junction left unmatched. The CDR3 is 15 residues long. The CDR3 loop is CAWSEQGALSETQYF. For the CDR3, the DNA is TGTGCCTGGAGCGAACAGGGGGCGCTCAGCGAGACCCAGTACTTC.

The J gene is TRBJ1-5, the V gene TRBV10-3; TRBD1 matches at 10 bases. The J segment lost 1 base and the V segment lost 4 bases, leaving 4 bases of the junction unmatched. Germline V gives CDR1 ENHRY, CDR2 SYGVKD. The CDR3 consists of 16 residues. CDR3 amino acids: CAISGTGQGSNQPQHF. DNA for the CDR3: TGTGCCATCAGTGGGACGGGACAGGGGAGCAATCAGCCCCAGCATTTT.

The V gene is TRBV5-1, the J gene TRBJ1-2; 7 bases align to TRBD1. Per the germline V gene, CDR1 is SGHRS and CDR2 is YFSETQ. V lost 4 bases, J lost 2 bases, and 5 bases stayed unmatched. The CDR3 length is 14 residues. The CDR3 loop is CASSATGENYGYTF. CDR3 in DNA: TGCGCCAGCAGCGCAACAGGGGAGAACTATGGCTACACCTTC.

The chain uses TRBV28 and TRBJ1-1; 7 nucleotides line up with TRBD1. The J segment lost 2 bases and the V segment lost 7 bases, leaving 13 bases of the junction unmatched. Germline V gene lookup returns CDR1 MDHEN and CDR2 SYDVKM. This CDR3 contains 16 residues. Here the CDR3 reads CASTASTGAFNTEAFF. Here the CDR3 DNA reads TGTGCCAGCACTGCTTCCACAGGGGCCTTTAACACTGAAGCTTTCTTT.

The genes are TRBV28 and TRBJ1-2; 8 bases are shared with TRBD1. Germline CDR1 is MDHEN and CDR2 is SYDVKM. The CDR3 extends over 12 amino acids. V lost 3 bases and J lost 8; bases outside the gene matches: 2. The CDR3 reads CASSFRGRGYTF. The CDR3 coding sequence is TGTGCCAGCAGTTTCAGGGGGCGCGGCTACACCTTC.

This chain uses TRBV2 with TRBJ1-5; weak D call: TRBD1 (6 bases). V was shortened by 5 bases and J by 6 bases, with 17 bases between the two germline ends. The CDR3 runs to 15 residues. The V gene's germline CDR1 is SNHLY and CDR2 FYNNEI. CDR3 coding DNA: TGTGCCAGCAGTAGAGACTCCAGGGGAGGTCAGCCCCAGCATTTT. Protein product: CASSRDSRGGQPQHF.

The rearrangement uses TRBV7-3 and TRBJ2-1; D possibly corresponds to TRBD2 (5 bases). CDR1 SGHTA and CDR2 FQGTGA come from the germline V gene. V was cut by 0 bases and J by 4 bases, with 10 bases left in between. This CDR3 spans 15 amino acids. The CDR3, as DNA: TGTGCCAGCAGCTTAACCCCGACTATATACAATGAGCAGTTCTTC. Its protein product is CASSLTPTIYNEQFF.